Listed below are T cell receptor beta chains from one sample, sequenced in a study of T cell responses to AZD1222 COVID-19 vaccine. The repertoire was sequenced with immunoSEQ multiplex PCR; TCRdb's copy has only in-frame clones and lacks some. Of approximately 170,000 clones in the sample, approximately 90% were seen once. The sequencing used peripheral blood, collected 28 days after the second AZD1222 dose. These receptors were obtained from an adult who received the AZD1222 COVID-19 vaccine. The CDR3 runs from the conserved cysteine through the conserved F or W. D genes are given only for firm matches. Rows may omit the clone size; those that give it use once, few, many or a size class.

V gene: TRBV7-2
clone size: few
J gene: TRBJ2-1
D gene: TRBD2
CDR3 DNA: TGTGCCAGCAGCGCTCGCGGGGGGGCCTACAATGAGCAGTTCTTC
CDR3 protein: CASSARGGAYNEQFF

V gene: TRBV6-5
clone size: NA
J gene: TRBJ2-7
D gene: NA
CDR3 DNA: TGTGCCAGCAGGAACCCACAGGACTACGAGCAGTACTTC
CDR3 protein: CASRNPQDYEQYF

V gene: TRBV6-5
clone size: NA
J gene: TRBJ2-7
D gene: TRBD1
CDR3 DNA: TGTGCCAGCAGTTACCTGGGACAGTCCTACGAGCAGTACTTC
CDR3 protein: CASSYLGQSYEQYF

V gene: TRBV15
clone size: NA
J gene: TRBJ1-3
D gene: NA
CDR3 DNA: TGTGCCACCAGTCTGTTCTCTGGAAACACCATATATTTT
CDR3 protein: CATSLFSGNTIYF

V gene: TRBV19
clone size: NA
J gene: TRBJ2-1
D gene: TRBD2
CDR3 DNA: TGTGCCAGTAGTATGGGGACTAGCGGGTCCCCAGCCTACAATGAGCAGTTCTTC
CDR3 protein: CASSMGTSGSPAYNEQFF

V gene: TRBV24-1
clone size: few
J gene: TRBJ1-2
D gene: TRBD1
CDR3 DNA: TGTGCCACCAGTGATGGCAGGGGGTCTGGTGGCTACACCTTC
CDR3 protein: CATSDGRGSGGYTF

V gene: TRBV18
clone size: NA
J gene: TRBJ1-5
D gene: TRBD1
CDR3 DNA: TGTGCCAGCTCCCCGGGACAGGGGGTCCCGTATAGCAATCAGCCCCAGCATTTT
CDR3 protein: CASSPGQGVPYSNQPQHF

V gene: TRBV23-1
clone size: NA
J gene: TRBJ1-5
D gene: NA
CDR3 DNA: TGCGCCAGCAGTCAATCGTTGGTTGAGTACAGCAATCAGCCCCAGCATTTT
CDR3 protein: CASSQSLVEYSNQPQHF

V gene: TRBV9
clone size: NA
J gene: TRBJ2-2
D gene: TRBD2
CDR3 DNA: TGTGCCAGCAGCGTAGGTTCCAGCGGGGCCGGGGAGCTGTTTTTT
CDR3 protein: CASSVGSSGAGELFF

V gene: TRBV7-9
clone size: NA
J gene: TRBJ2-5
D gene: TRBD1
CDR3 DNA: TGTGCCAGCAGCTTAGGGCAGGGGGCTGAAGAGACCCAGTACTTC
CDR3 protein: CASSLGQGAEETQYF

V gene: TRBV28
clone size: NA
J gene: TRBJ1-1
D gene: NA
CDR3 DNA: TGTGCCAGCAGTCTTGACAGAGAGAACACTGAAGCTTTCTTT
CDR3 protein: CASSLDRENTEAFF

V gene: TRBV12-3/TRBV12-4
clone size: NA
J gene: TRBJ1-1
D gene: NA
CDR3 DNA: TGTGCCAGCAGTTTGACCACTGGGTTAAAAGCTTTCTTT
CDR3 protein: CASSLTTGLKAFF

V gene: TRBV18
clone size: NA
J gene: TRBJ1-2
D gene: TRBD1
CDR3 DNA: TGTGCCAGCTCCCCCATCGACAGGGAAGTCGGTGGCTACACCTTC
CDR3 protein: CASSPIDREVGGYTF

V gene: TRBV30
clone size: NA
J gene: TRBJ1-1
D gene: NA
CDR3 DNA: TGTGCCTGGATCAGGACCTGGGAAACTGAAGCTTTCTTT
CDR3 protein: CAWIRTWETEAFF

V gene: TRBV6-5
clone size: NA
J gene: TRBJ1-5
D gene: NA
CDR3 DNA: TGTGCCAGCAGCCAACAGGGACGAAAGCCCCAGCATTTT
CDR3 protein: CASSQQGRKPQHF

V gene: TRBV5-1
clone size: NA
J gene: TRBJ1-5
D gene: NA
CDR3 DNA: TGCGCCAGCAGCTTCTATAGCAATCAGCCCCAGCATTTT
CDR3 protein: CASSFYSNQPQHF

V gene: TRBV4-1
clone size: NA
J gene: TRBJ1-3
D gene: TRBD1
CDR3 DNA: TGCGCCAGCAGCCACCTTACGACAGGGCCGGGAAACACCATATATTTT
CDR3 protein: CASSHLTTGPGNTIYF

V gene: TRBV9
clone size: NA
J gene: TRBJ1-2
D gene: NA
CDR3 DNA: TGTGCCAGCAGCACCGGGGGGAACATCTTTAACTATGGCTACACCTTC
CDR3 protein: CASSTGGNIFNYGYTF

V gene: TRBV18
clone size: NA
J gene: TRBJ1-3
D gene: NA
CDR3 DNA: TGTGCCAGCTCACCAGACTTCAGGGCCTCTGGAAACACCATATATTTT
CDR3 protein: CASSPDFRASGNTIYF

V gene: TRBV5-6
clone size: NA
J gene: TRBJ2-7
D gene: NA
CDR3 DNA: TGTGCCAGCAGCTTGGGGGCCACGTACCTCCTCTACGAGCAGTACTTC
CDR3 protein: CASSLGATYLLYEQYF

V gene: TRBV2
clone size: NA
J gene: TRBJ1-2
D gene: NA
CDR3 DNA: TGTGCCAGCAGCCCCCGTGCTGCGGGAGGATCTAACTATGGCTACACCTTC
CDR3 protein: CASSPRAAGGSNYGYTF

V gene: TRBV10-2
clone size: NA
J gene: TRBJ1-5
D gene: TRBD1
CDR3 DNA: TGCGCCAGCAGTGATACAGGGGGAAATCAGCCCCAGCATTTT
CDR3 protein: CASSDTGGNQPQHF

V gene: TRBV6-5
clone size: NA
J gene: TRBJ1-1
D gene: NA
CDR3 DNA: TGTGCCAGCAGTTACGGCCAGTTGAACACTGAAGCTTTCTTT
CDR3 protein: CASSYGQLNTEAFF

V gene: TRBV11-3
clone size: NA
J gene: TRBJ1-3
D gene: NA
CDR3 DNA: TGTGCCAGCAGCTTAGATACCAGGACCAGAAACACCATATATTTT
CDR3 protein: CASSLDTRTRNTIYF

V gene: TRBV2
clone size: NA
J gene: TRBJ1-2
D gene: NA
CDR3 DNA: TGTGCCAGCAGGATGAGTGGGGGTCTGGGAGGCTACACCTTC
CDR3 protein: CASRMSGGLGGYTF

V gene: TRBV3-1/TRBV3-2
clone size: once
J gene: TRBJ2-7
D gene: NA
CDR3 DNA: TGTGCCAGCAGCCTTATGGGACACCATTTCTCCTACGAGCAGTACTTC
CDR3 protein: CASSLMGHHFSYEQYF

V gene: TRBV14
clone size: NA
J gene: TRBJ1-1
D gene: NA
CDR3 DNA: TGTGCCAGCAGCCTAGACCCATTTAAGAACACTGAAGCTTTCTTT
CDR3 protein: CASSLDPFKNTEAFF

V gene: TRBV9
clone size: NA
J gene: TRBJ2-2
D gene: TRBD1
CDR3 DNA: TGTGCCAGCAGCTTGGGACAGGGTAGTTCCGGGGAGCTGTTTTTT
CDR3 protein: CASSLGQGSSGELFF

V gene: TRBV6-2/TRBV6-3
clone size: NA
J gene: TRBJ1-2
D gene: NA
CDR3 DNA: TGTGCCAGCAGCCCCATCCCTTGGGGCTACACCTTC
CDR3 protein: CASSPIPWGYTF

V gene: TRBV9
clone size: once
J gene: TRBJ1-2
D gene: NA
CDR3 DNA: TGTGCCAGCACCCTCCAGGAGGAGGGGAACTATGGCTACACCTTC
CDR3 protein: CASTLQEEGNYGYTF

V gene: TRBV5-1
clone size: NA
J gene: TRBJ1-2
D gene: NA
CDR3 DNA: TGCGCCAGCAGCTTGGGAGGGACGGATTATAACTATGGCTACACCTTC
CDR3 protein: CASSLGGTDYNYGYTF